These T cell receptor beta chains were read from a single sample in a study of CD8 T cells in ankylosing spondylitis. TCRdb re-analysed the 5' RACE reads in MiXCR, keeping a single row per CDR3 protein. The repertoire holds around 120,000 distinct CDR3 sequences, with around 9.7% as singletons. The specimen sequenced was blood, either unsorted or a sorted T cell fraction (not recorded which). Every receptor here comes from a male donor with ankylosing spondylitis or in good health (not recorded which). Each CDR3 is given with its conserved first and last residue. The D gene is left open where the match is weak. A clone size is listed for some rows: how often the clone was seen (once, few, many), or a class if it is expanded.

v_gene: TRBV7-5
j_gene: TRBJ2-3
d_gene: -
abundance: few
CDR3nt: -
CDR3aa: CISVPEALGGRPSTDTQYF

v_gene: TRBV29-1
j_gene: TRBJ2-2
d_gene: TRBD2
abundance: -
CDR3nt: TGCAGCGTTAATCGGGGAAGCGGGGAGCTGTTTTTC
CDR3aa: CSVNRGSGELFF

v_gene: TRBV5-1
j_gene: TRBJ2-1
d_gene: -
abundance: few
CDR3nt: TGCGCCAGCAGTTACACTCGACCGGGACTCCAAGATGAGCAGTTCTTC
CDR3aa: CASSYTRPGLQDEQFF

v_gene: TRBV4-1
j_gene: TRBJ2-1
d_gene: TRBD2
abundance: -
CDR3nt: TGCGCCAGCAGCCAAGATCGGGCTAGCGGACCATACAATGAGCAGTTCTTC
CDR3aa: CASSQDRASGPYNEQFF

v_gene: TRBV29-1
j_gene: TRBJ2-7
d_gene: -
abundance: -
CDR3nt: TGCAGCGTTGCCCGGGCGCGCGAGCAGTACTTC
CDR3aa: CSVARAREQYF

v_gene: TRBV2
j_gene: TRBJ2-3
d_gene: TRBD2
abundance: -
CDR3nt: TGTGCCAGCAGTAGCGGGAGGCTAGCAGATACGCAGTATTTT
CDR3aa: CASSSGRLADTQYF

v_gene: TRBV7-9
j_gene: TRBJ2-1
d_gene: -
abundance: many
CDR3nt: TGTGCCAGCAGCTACCAAACCACGAGCTCCTACAATGAGCAGTTCTTC
CDR3aa: CASSYQTTSSYNEQFF

v_gene: TRBV10-3
j_gene: TRBJ2-1
d_gene: TRBD1
abundance: many
CDR3nt: TGTGCCATCAGGGACAGGTGGGACAATGAGCAGTTCTTC
CDR3aa: CAIRDRWDNEQFF

v_gene: TRBV18
j_gene: TRBJ2-5
d_gene: -
abundance: -
CDR3nt: TGTGCCAGCTCACCGCAAGGCCAAGAGACCCAGTACTTC
CDR3aa: CASSPQGQETQYF

v_gene: TRBV20-1
j_gene: TRBJ2-5
d_gene: TRBD2
abundance: many
CDR3nt: TGCAGTGCTAGGCTGCCGGCTAGCGGACAAGAGACCCAGTACTTC
CDR3aa: CSARLPASGQETQYF

v_gene: TRBV5-5
j_gene: TRBJ1-1
d_gene: -
abundance: many
CDR3nt: TGTGCCAGCAGTTCTCTTCTAGTGAACACTGAAGCTTTCTTT
CDR3aa: CASSSLLVNTEAFF

v_gene: TRBV20-1
j_gene: TRBJ2-1
d_gene: -
abundance: few
CDR3nt: TGCAGTGCTAGCGGGGCTAGCTACAATGAGCAGTTCTTC
CDR3aa: CSASGASYNEQFF

v_gene: TRBV29-1
j_gene: TRBJ2-2
d_gene: -
abundance: many
CDR3nt: TGCAGCGTTGATGACAGTAACACCGGGGAGCTGTTTTTT
CDR3aa: CSVDDSNTGELFF

v_gene: TRBV19
j_gene: TRBJ1-5
d_gene: -
abundance: few
CDR3nt: TGTGCCAGTAGTATCTGGGGGGCAGGTGATCAGCCCCAGCATTTT
CDR3aa: CASSIWGAGDQPQHF

v_gene: TRBV7-6
j_gene: TRBJ2-5
d_gene: -
abundance: -
CDR3nt: TGTGCCAGCGGGAGGACCCTACAAGAGACCCAGTACTTC
CDR3aa: CASGRTLQETQYF

v_gene: TRBV5-5
j_gene: TRBJ2-1
d_gene: TRBD2
abundance: many
CDR3nt: TGTGCCAGCAGCCCCATGACTAGCGGGGTTTACAATGAGCAGTTCTTC
CDR3aa: CASSPMTSGVYNEQFF

v_gene: TRBV5-1
j_gene: TRBJ2-2
d_gene: -
abundance: many
CDR3nt: TGCGCCAGCAGCTTGGCCGGGCCGGACACCGGGGAGCTGTTTTTT
CDR3aa: CASSLAGPDTGELFF

v_gene: TRBV11-2
j_gene: TRBJ2-7
d_gene: -
abundance: -
CDR3nt: TGTGCCAGCAGCTTGCAGTCTAACGAGCAGTACTTC
CDR3aa: CASSLQSNEQYF

v_gene: TRBV29-1
j_gene: TRBJ2-5
d_gene: -
abundance: -
CDR3nt: TGCAGCGTTGAATGGGGAAGAGGGGAGACCCAGTACTTC
CDR3aa: CSVEWGRGETQYF

v_gene: TRBV5-1
j_gene: TRBJ2-7
d_gene: -
abundance: many
CDR3nt: TGCGCCAGCAGCGGCCAGCAAGGGCGGTACGAGCAGTACTTC
CDR3aa: CASSGQQGRYEQYF

v_gene: TRBV5-1
j_gene: TRBJ1-5
d_gene: -
abundance: many
CDR3nt: TGCGCCAGCAGCTTTATGGGGGGAAATCAGCCCCAGCATTTT
CDR3aa: CASSFMGGNQPQHF

v_gene: TRBV20-1
j_gene: TRBJ2-7
d_gene: -
abundance: few
CDR3nt: TGCAGTGCTAGAGGATTCGGCCGGCGGAAAGTCTACGAGCAGTACTTC
CDR3aa: CSARGFGRRKVYEQYF

v_gene: TRBV20-1
j_gene: TRBJ1-1
d_gene: -
abundance: many
CDR3nt: TGCAGTGCTAGAGGGGCCTATGGGAACACTGAAGCTTTCTTT
CDR3aa: CSARGAYGNTEAFF

v_gene: TRBV14
j_gene: TRBJ1-6
d_gene: -
abundance: -
CDR3nt: TGTGCCAGCAGCCTTGGGGGGGTTTTACATTCACCCCTCCACTTT
CDR3aa: CASSLGGVLHSPLHF

v_gene: TRBV20-1
j_gene: TRBJ2-5
d_gene: -
abundance: few
CDR3nt: TGCAGTGGGCCTAGGCAAGAGACCCAGTACTTC
CDR3aa: CSGPRQETQYF

v_gene: TRBV7-8
j_gene: TRBJ2-2
d_gene: -
abundance: many
CDR3nt: TGTGCCAGCAGCTTACGGCTAGTTACGGCCGGGGAGCTGTTTTTT
CDR3aa: CASSLRLVTAGELFF

v_gene: TRBV5-6
j_gene: TRBJ2-5
d_gene: TRBD1
abundance: many
CDR3nt: TGTGCCAGCAGCTTAGAGACAGGGGGCGCAGAGACCCAGTACTTC
CDR3aa: CASSLETGGAETQYF

v_gene: TRBV2
j_gene: TRBJ1-5
d_gene: TRBD1
abundance: -
CDR3nt: TGTGCCAGCAGTGAAAGGGACAGGGACCTGCCCCAGCATTTT
CDR3aa: CASSERDRDLPQHF

v_gene: TRBV9
j_gene: TRBJ2-1
d_gene: -
abundance: many
CDR3nt: TGTGCCAGCAGCGGCCTTCGGGGGAGAAAGGTGCCCTCGGACAATGAGCAGTTCTTC
CDR3aa: CASSGLRGRKVPSDNEQFF